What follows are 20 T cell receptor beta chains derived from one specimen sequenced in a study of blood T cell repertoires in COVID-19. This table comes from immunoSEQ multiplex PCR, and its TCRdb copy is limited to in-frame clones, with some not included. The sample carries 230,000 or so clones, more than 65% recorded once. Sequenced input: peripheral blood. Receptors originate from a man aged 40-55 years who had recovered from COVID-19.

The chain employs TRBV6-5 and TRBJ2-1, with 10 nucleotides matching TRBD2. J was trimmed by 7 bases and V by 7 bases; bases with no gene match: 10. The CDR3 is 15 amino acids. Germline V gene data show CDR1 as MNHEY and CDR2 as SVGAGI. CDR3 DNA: TGTGCCAGCATGGCCCTAGCGGGGGTAGCGAATGAGCAGTTCTTC. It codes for CASMALAGVANEQFF.

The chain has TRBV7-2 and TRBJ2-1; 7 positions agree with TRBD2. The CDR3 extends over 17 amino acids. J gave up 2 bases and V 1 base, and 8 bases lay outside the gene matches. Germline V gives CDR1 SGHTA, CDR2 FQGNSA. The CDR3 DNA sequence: TGTGCCAGCAGCTTAGTTCCTGGAGCGGGGACCTACAATGAGCAGTTCTTC. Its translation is CASSLVPGAGTYNEQFF.

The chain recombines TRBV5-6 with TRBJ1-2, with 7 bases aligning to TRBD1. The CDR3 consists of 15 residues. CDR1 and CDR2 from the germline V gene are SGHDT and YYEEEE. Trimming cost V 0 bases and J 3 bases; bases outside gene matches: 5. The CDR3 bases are TGTGCCAGCAGCTTGGCGGGACAGTTCTACTATGGCTACACCTTC. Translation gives CASSLAGQFYYGYTF.

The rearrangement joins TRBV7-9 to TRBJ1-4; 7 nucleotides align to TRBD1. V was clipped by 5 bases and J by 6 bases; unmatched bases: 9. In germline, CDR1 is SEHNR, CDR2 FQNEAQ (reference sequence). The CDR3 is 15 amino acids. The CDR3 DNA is TGTGCCAGCAGCGTCCAGGGTGACAGGGATGAAAAACTGTTTTTT. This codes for CASSVQGDRDEKLFF.

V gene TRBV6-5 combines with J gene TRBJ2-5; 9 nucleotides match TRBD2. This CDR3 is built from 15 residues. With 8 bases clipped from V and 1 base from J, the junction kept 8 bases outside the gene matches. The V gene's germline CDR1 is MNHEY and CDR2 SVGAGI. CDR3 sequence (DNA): TGTGCCAGCTCGCGCGGGGGGGATATCCAAGAGACCCAGTACTTC. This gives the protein CASSRGGDIQETQYF.

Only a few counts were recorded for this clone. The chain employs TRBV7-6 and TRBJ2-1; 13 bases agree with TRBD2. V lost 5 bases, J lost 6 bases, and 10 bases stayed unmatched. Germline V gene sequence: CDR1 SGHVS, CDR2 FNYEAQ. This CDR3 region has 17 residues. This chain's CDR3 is CASSPLGTSGAGNEQFF. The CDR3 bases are TGTGCCAGCAGCCCACTGGGGACTAGCGGGGCCGGCAATGAGCAGTTCTTC. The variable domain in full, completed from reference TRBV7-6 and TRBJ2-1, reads GAGVSQSPRYKVTKRGQDVALRCDPISGHVSLYWYRQALGQGPEFLTYFNYEAQQDKSGLPNDRFSAERPEGSISTLTIQRTEQRDSAMYRCASSPLGTSGAGNEQFFGPGTRLTVL.

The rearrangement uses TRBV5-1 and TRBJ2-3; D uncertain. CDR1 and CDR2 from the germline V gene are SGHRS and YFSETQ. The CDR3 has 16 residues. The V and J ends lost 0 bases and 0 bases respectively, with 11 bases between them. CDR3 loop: CASSLVIEISTDTQYF. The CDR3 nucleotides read TGCGCCAGCAGCTTGGTGATCGAGATTAGCACAGATACGCAGTATTTT.

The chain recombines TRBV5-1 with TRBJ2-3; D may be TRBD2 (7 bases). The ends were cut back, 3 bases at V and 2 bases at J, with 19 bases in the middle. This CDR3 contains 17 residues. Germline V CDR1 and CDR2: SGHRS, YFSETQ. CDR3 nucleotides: TGCGCCAGCAGCTCGGGGGGCCACAGGTCCTACACAGATACGCAGTATTTT. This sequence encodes CASSSGGHRSYTDTQYF.

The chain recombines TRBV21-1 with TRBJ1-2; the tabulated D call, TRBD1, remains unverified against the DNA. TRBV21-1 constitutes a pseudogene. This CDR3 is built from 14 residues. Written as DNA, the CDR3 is TGTGCCAGCAGCAGGGTCCCAGGGGTTGGTGGCTACACCTTC. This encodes CASSRVPGVGGYTF.

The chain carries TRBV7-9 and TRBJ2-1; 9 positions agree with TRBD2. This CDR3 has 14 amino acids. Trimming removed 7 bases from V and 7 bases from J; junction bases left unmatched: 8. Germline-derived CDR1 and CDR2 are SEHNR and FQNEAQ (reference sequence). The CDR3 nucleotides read TGTGCCAGCATAGGCGGGAGGGCCGGGAATGAGCAGTTCTTC. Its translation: CASIGGRAGNEQFF.

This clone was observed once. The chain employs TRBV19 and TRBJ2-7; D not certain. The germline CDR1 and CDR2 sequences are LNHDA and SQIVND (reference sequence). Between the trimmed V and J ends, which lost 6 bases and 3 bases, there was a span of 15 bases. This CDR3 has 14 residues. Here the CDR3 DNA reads TGTGCCAGTAGCCTCCAGGCAGGCAGCTACGAGCAGTACTTC. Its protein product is CASSLQAGSYEQYF.

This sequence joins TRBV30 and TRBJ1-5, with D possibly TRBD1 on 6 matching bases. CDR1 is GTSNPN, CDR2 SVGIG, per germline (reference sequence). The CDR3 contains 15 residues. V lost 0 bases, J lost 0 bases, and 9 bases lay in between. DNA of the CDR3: TGTGCCTGGAGTGTACAAGGGGGTAGCAATCAGCCCCAGCATTTT. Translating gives CAWSVQGGSNQPQHF.

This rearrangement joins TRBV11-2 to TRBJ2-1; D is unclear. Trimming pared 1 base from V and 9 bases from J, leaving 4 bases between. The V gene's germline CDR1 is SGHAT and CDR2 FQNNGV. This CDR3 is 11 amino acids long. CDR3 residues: CASSLAREQFF. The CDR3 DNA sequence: TGTGCCAGCAGCTTAGCGCGTGAGCAGTTCTTC.

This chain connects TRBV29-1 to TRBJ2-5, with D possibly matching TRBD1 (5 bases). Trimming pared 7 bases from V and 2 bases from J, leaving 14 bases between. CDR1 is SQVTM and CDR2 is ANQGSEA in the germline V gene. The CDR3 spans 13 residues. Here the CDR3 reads CSAGGHEQETQYF. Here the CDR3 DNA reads TGCAGCGCCGGCGGACACGAACAAGAGACCCAGTACTTC.

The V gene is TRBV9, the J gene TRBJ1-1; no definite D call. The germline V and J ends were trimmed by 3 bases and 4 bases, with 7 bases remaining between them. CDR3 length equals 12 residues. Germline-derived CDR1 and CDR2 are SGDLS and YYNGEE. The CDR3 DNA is TGTGCCAGCAGCGGTGCGGGCACTGAAGCTTTCTTT. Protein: CASSGAGTEAFF.

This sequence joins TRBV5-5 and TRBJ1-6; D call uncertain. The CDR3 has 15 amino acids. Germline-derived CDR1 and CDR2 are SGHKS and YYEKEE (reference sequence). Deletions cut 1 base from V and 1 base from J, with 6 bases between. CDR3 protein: CASSLSGSYNSPLHF. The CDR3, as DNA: TGTGCCAGCAGCTTGTCCGGGTCCTATAATTCACCCCTCCACTTT.

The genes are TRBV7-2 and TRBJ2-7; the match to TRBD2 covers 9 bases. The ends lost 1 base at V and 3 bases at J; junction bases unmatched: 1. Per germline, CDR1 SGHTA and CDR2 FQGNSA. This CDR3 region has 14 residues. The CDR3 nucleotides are TGTGCCAGCAGCTTAGAAGCGGGAGGCTACGAGCAGTACTTC. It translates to CASSLEAGGYEQYF. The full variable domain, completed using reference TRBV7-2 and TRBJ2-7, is GAGVSQSPSNKVTEKGKDVELRCDPISGHTALYWYRQSLGQGLEFLIYFQGNSAPDKSGLPSDRFSAERTGGSVSTLTIQRTQQEDSAVYLCASSLEAGGYEQYFGPGTRLTVT.

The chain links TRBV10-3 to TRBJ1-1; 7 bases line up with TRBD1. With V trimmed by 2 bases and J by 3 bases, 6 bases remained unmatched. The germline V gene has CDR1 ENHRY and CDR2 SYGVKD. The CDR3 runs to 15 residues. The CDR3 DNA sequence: TGTGCCATCAGTGAGGAACAGGGGTCCTACACTGAAGCTTTCTTT. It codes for CAISEEQGSYTEAFF.

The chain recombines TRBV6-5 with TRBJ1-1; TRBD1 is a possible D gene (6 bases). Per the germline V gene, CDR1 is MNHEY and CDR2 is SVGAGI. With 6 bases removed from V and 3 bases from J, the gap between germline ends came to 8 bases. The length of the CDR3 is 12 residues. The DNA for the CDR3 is TGTGCCAGCAGCTCAGGGGACACTGAAGCTTTCTTT. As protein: CASSSGDTEAFF.

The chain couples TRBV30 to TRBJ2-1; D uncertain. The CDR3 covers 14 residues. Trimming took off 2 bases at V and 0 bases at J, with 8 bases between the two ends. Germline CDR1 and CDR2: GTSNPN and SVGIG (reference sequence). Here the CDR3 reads CAWSFSSSYNEQFF. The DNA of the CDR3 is TGTGCCTGGAGTTTTAGTAGCTCCTACAATGAGCAGTTCTTC.